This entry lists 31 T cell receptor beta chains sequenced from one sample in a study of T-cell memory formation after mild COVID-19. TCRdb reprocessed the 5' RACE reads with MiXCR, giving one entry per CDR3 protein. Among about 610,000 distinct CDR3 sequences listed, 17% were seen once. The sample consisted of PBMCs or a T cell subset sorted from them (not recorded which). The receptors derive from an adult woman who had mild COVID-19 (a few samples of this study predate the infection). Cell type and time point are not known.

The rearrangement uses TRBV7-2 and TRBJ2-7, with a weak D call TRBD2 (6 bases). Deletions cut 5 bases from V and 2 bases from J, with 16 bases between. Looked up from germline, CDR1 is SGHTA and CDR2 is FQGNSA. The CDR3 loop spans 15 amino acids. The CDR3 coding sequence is TGTGCCAGCAGCCCCGGGACTTTCATGACCTACGAGCAGTACTTC. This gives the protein CASSPGTFMTYEQYF. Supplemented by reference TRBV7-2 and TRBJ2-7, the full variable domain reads GAGVSQSPSNKVTEKGKDVELRCDPISGHTALYWYRQSLGQGLEFLIYFQGNSAPDKSGLPSDRFSAERTGGSVSTLTIQRTQQEDSAVYLCASSPGTFMTYEQYFGPGTRLTVT.

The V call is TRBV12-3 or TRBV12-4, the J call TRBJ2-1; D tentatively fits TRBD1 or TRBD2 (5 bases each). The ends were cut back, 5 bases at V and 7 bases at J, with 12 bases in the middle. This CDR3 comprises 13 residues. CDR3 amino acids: CASSQDGANEQFF. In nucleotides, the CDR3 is TGTGCCAGCAGTCAAGACGGGGCAAATGAGCAGTTCTTC.

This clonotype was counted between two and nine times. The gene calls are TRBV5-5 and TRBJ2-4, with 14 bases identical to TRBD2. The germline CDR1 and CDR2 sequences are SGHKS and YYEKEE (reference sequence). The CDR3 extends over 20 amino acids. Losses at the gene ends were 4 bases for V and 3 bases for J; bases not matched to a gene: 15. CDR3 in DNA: TGTGCCAGCAGCCAGGGACTAGCGGGAGCGGAGCCATGGGTCAAAAACATTCAGTACTTC. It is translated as CASSQGLAGAEPWVKNIQYF.

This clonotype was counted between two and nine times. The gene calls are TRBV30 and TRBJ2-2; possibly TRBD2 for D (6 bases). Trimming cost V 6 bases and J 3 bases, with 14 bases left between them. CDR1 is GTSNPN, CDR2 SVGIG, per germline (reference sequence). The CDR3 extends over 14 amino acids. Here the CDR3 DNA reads TGTGCCTGTCCCGGGACTGCCTACACCGGGGAGCTGTTTTTT. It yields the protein CACPGTAYTGELFF.

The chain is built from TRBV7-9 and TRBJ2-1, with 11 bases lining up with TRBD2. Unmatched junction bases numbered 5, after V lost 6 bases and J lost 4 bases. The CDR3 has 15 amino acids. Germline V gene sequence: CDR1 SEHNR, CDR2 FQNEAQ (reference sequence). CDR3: CASRAGTSGYNEQFF. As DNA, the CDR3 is TGTGCCAGCAGAGCCGGGACTAGCGGTTACAATGAGCAGTTCTTC.

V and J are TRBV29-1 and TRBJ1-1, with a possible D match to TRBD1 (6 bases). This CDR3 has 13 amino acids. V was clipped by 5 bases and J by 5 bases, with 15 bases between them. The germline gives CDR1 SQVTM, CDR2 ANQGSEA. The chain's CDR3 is CSVLGGRGTEAFF. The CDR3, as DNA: TGCAGCGTTCTTGGGGGCAGAGGAACTGAAGCTTTCTTT. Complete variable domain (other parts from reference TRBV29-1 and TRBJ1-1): SAVISQKPSRDICQRGTSLTIQCQVDSQVTMMFWYRQQPGQSLTLIATANQGSEATYESGFVIDKFPISRPNLTFSTLTVSNMSPEDSSIYLCSVLGGRGTEAFFGQGTRLTVV.

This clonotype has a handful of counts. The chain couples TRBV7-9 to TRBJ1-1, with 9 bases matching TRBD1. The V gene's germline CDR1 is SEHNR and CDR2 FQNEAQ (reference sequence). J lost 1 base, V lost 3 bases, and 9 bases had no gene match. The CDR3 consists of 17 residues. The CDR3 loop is CASSLISGQGRNTEAFF. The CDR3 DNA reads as TGTGCCAGCAGCTTGATCTCAGGACAGGGGCGGAACACTGAAGCTTTCTTT.

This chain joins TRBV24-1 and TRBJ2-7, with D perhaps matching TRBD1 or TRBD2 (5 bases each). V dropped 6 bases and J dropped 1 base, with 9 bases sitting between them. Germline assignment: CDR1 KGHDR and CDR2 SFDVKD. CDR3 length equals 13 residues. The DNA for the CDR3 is TGTGCCACCAGTCCCGGGGCATCCTACGAGCAGTACTTC. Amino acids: CATSPGASYEQYF.

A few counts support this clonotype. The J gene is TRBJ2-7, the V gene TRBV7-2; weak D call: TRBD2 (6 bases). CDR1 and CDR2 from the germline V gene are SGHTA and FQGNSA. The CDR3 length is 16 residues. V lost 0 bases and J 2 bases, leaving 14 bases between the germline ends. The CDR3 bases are TGTGCCAGCAGCTTAGCGCCGGCGGGGAGCACCTACGAGCAGTACTTC. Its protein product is CASSLAPAGSTYEQYF.

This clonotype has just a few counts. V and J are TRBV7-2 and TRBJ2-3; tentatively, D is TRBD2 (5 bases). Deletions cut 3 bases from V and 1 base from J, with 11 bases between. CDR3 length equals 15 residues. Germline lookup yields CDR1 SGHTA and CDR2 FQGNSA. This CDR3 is CASSFGGPRTDTQYF. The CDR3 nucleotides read TGTGCCAGCAGCTTTGGAGGACCGCGCACAGATACGCAGTATTTT. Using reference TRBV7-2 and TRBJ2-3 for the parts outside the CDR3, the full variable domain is GAGVSQSPSNKVTEKGKDVELRCDPISGHTALYWYRQSLGQGLEFLIYFQGNSAPDKSGLPSDRFSAERTGGSVSTLTIQRTQQEDSAVYLCASSFGGPRTDTQYFGPGTRLTVL.

CDR3: CASSRSIGEGEYGYTF. The DNA for the CDR3 is TGTGCCAGCAGCAGGTCCATTGGGGAAGGAGAATATGGCTACACCTTC. The V gene is TRBV7-8, the J gene TRBJ1-2; D unclear. The CDR3 extends over 16 amino acids. CDR1 SGHVS and CDR2 FQNEAQ come from the germline V gene. The V and J ends lost 5 bases and 5 bases respectively, with 21 bases between them. The variable domain in full, with the rest retrieved from reference TRBV7-8 and TRBJ1-2, is GAGVSQSPRYKVAKRGQDVALRCDPISGHVSLFWYQQALGQGPEFLTYFQNEAQLDKSGLPSDRFFAERPEGSVSTLKIQRTQQEDSAVYLCASSRSIGEGEYGYTFGSGTRLTVV.

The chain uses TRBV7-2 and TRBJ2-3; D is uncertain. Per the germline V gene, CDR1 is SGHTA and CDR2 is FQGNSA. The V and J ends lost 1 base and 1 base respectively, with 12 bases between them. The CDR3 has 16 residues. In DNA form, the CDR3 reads TGTGCCAGCAGCTTAGGAGTCGGCAGCCGCACAGATACGCAGTATTTT. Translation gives CASSLGVGSRTDTQYF.

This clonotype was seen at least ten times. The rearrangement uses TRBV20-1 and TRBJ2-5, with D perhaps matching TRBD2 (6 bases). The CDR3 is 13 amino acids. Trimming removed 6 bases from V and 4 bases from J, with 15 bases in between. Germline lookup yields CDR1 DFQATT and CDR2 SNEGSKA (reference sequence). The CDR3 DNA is TGCAGTGCCCCCCTAGCGCAAGGAGAGACCCAGTACTTC. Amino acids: CSAPLAQGETQYF.

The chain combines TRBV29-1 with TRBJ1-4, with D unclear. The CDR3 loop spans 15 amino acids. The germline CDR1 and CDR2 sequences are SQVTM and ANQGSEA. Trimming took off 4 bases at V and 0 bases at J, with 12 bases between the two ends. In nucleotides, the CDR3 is TGCAGCGTTGCCCGATCTAGTGCAACTAATGAAAAACTGTTTTTT. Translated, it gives CSVARSSATNEKLFF.

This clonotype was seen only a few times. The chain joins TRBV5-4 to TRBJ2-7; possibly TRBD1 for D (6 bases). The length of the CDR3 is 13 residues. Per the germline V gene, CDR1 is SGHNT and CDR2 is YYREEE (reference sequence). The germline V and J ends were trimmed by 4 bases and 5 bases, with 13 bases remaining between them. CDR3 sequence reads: CASSTTGINEQYF. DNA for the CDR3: TGTGCCAGCAGCACTACAGGGATCAACGAGCAGTACTTC.

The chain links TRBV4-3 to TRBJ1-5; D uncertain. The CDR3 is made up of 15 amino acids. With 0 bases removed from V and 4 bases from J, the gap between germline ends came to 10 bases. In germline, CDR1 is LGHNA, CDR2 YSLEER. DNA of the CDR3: TGCGCCAGCAGCCAAGATGTGGGTACGAATCAGCCCCAGCATTTT. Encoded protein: CASSQDVGTNQPQHF.

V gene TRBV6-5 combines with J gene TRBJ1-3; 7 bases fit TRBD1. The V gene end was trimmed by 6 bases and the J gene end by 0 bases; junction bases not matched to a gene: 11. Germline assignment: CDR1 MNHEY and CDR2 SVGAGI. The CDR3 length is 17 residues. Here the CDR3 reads CASSPLWTGDSGNTIYF. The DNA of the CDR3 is TGTGCCAGCAGCCCCCTGTGGACAGGCGACTCTGGAAACACCATATATTTT.

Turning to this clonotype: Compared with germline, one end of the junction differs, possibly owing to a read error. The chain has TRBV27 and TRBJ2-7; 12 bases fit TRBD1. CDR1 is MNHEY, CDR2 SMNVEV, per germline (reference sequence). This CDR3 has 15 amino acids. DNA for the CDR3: TGTGCCAGCAGTCTGGGACAGGGGGCCTCCCACGAGCAGTACTTC. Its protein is CASSLGQGASHEQYF.

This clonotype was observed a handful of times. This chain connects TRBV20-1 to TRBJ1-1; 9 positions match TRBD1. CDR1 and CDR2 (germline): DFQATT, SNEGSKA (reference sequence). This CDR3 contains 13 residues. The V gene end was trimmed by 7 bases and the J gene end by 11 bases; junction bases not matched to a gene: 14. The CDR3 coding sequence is TGCAGTGGTGGTGTACCGGGACAGGGTGTCGCTTTCTTT. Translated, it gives CSGGVPGQGVAFF.

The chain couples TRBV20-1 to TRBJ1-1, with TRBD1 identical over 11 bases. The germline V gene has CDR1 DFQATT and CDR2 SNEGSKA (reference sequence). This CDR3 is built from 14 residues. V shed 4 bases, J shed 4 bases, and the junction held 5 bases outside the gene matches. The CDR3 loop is CSATAGTGGTEAFF. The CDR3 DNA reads TGCAGTGCTACCGCCGGGACAGGGGGCACTGAAGCTTTCTTT.

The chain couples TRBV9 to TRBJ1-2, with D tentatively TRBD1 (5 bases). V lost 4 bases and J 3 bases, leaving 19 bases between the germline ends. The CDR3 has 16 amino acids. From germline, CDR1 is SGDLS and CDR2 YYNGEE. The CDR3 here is CASSLKPAGGDYGYTF. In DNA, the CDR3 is TGTGCCAGCAGCCTAAAGCCGGCAGGAGGGGACTATGGCTACACCTTC. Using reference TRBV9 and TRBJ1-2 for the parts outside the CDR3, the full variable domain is DSGVTQTPKHLITATGQRVTLRCSPRSGDLSVYWYQQSLDQGLQFLIQYYNGEERAKGNILERFSAQQFPDLHSELNLSSLELGDSALYFCASSLKPAGGDYGYTFGSGTRLTVV.

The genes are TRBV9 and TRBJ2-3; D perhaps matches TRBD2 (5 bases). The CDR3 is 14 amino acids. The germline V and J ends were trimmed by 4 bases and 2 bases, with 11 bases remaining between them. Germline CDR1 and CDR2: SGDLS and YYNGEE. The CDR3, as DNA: TGTGCCAGCAGCCCCGGGATGGCCACAGATACGCAGTATTTT. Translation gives CASSPGMATDTQYF.

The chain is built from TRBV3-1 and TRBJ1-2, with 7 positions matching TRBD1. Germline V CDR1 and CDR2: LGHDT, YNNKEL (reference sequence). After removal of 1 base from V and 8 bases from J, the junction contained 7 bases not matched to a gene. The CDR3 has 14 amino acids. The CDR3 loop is CASSQGQGVKGYTF. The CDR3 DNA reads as TGTGCCAGCAGCCAAGGGCAGGGGGTTAAGGGCTACACCTTC.

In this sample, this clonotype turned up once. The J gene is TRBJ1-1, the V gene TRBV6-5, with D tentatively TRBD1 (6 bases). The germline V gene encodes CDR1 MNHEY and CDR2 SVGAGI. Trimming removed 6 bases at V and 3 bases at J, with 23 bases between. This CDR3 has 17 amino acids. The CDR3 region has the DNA TGTGCCAGCAGCCCCGGAGAGGTCGTGGGGGGCCACACTGAAGCTTTCTTT. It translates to CASSPGEVVGGHTEAFF.

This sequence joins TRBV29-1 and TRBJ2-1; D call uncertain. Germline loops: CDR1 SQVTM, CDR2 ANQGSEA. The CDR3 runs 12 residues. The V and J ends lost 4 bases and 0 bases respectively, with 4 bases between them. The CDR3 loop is CSVVGSYNEQFF. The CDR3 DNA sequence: TGCAGCGTTGTGGGCTCCTACAATGAGCAGTTCTTC.

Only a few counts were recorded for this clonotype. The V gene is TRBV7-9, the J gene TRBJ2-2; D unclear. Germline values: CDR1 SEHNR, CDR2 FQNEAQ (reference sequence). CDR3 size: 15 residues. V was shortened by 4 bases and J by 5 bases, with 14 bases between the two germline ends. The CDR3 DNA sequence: TGTGCCAGCAGCTCCAACCGGGTTTTAACCGGGGAGCTGTTTTTT. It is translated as CASSSNRVLTGELFF.

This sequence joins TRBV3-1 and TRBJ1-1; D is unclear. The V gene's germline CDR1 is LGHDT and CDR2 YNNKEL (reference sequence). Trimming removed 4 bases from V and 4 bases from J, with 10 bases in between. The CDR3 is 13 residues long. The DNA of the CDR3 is TGTGCCAGCAGCCGGAAGGTGAGCACTGAAGCTTTCTTT. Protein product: CASSRKVSTEAFF.

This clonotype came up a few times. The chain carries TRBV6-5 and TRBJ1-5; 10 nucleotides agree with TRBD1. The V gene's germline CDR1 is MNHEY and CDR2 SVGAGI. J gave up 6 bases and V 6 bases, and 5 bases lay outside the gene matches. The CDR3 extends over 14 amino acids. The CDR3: CASRRQGAGQPQHF. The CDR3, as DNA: TGTGCCAGCAGGAGACAGGGGGCAGGTCAGCCCCAGCATTTT.

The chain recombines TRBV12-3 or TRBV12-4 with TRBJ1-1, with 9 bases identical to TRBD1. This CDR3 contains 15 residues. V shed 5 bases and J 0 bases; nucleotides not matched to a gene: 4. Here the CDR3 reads CASSRGTGMNTEAFF. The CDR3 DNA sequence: TGTGCCAGCAGTAGAGGGACAGGGATGAACACTGAAGCTTTCTTT.

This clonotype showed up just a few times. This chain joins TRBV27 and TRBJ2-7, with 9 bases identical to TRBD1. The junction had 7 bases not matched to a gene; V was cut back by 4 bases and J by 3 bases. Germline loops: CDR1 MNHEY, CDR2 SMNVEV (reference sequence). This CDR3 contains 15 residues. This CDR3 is CASSSSGTGFYEQYF. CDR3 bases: TGTGCCAGCAGTTCCTCCGGGACAGGGTTCTACGAGCAGTACTTC.

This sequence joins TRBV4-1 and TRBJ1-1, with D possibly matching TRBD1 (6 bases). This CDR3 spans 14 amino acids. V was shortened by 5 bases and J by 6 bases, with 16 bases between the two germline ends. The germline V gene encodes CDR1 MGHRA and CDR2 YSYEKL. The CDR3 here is CASSYLQGLAEAFF. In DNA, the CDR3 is TGCGCCAGCAGCTATCTACAGGGTCTTGCTGAAGCTTTCTTT.